A single sample is the source of the 5 T cell receptor beta chains below, sequenced in a study of regulatory T cells in long-lasting Graves disease (dated by TCRdb to about 2021). The time point label for this specimen denotes: persistent/refractory GD, antithyroid drugs over 5 years with positive TRAb. For both TCR sequencing and RNA sequencing, RNA was extracted from PBMCs using TRIzol. Library preparation employed multiplex PCR. The sample was run on an Illumina HiSeq 4000. CDR3 regions were amplified by Arm-PCR with iRepertoire HTBI primers to construct TCR beta libraries. TCRdb reworked the public reads: Q25 trimming with fastp, MiXCR clone assembly, productive beta chains retained. Every entry covers one CDR3 protein and lists the most common genes and DNA from its rows. The sample records under 500,000 distinct CDR3 sequences, around 20% of which are singletons. 20% of the sample rests with the top ten.

The source was peripheral blood mononuclear cells (PBMCs), collected when the disease was refractory, from a patient treated with antithyroid drugs. Receptors originate from a female donor with Graves disease.

This clonotype was counted only a few times. The chain employs TRBV29-1 and TRBJ2-7, with D hard to call. Germline lookup yields CDR1 SQVTM and CDR2 ANQGSEA. V gave up 4 bases and J gave up 2 bases, with 9 bases separating them. The CDR3 is 12 amino acids. CDR3 sequence reads: CSVVDGPYEQYF. The CDR3 DNA reads TGCAGCGTTGTCGACGGACCCTACGAGCAGTACTTC.

This clonotype was observed a few times. The chain combines TRBV6-2 or TRBV6-3 with TRBJ1-5; tentative D call: TRBD1 (5 bases). The CDR3 contains 17 residues. Germline V lookup: CDR1 MNHEY, CDR2 SVGEGT. Trimming took 1 base from V and 6 from J, leaving 19 bases between them. The CDR3 loop reads CASSYFKRQGYSQPQHF. The CDR3 DNA follows: TGTGCCAGCAGTTACTTTAAACGTCAGGGATATTCTCAGCCCCAGCATTTT.

A few counts support this clonotype. J is TRBJ1-1 and V is TRBV30; the match to TRBD1 covers 8 bases. V lost 6 bases, J lost 6 bases, and 3 bases stayed unmatched. Germline-derived CDR1 and CDR2 are GTSNPN and SVGIG (reference sequence). The CDR3 length is 11 residues. CDR3 residues: CACEQGAEAFF. The CDR3 DNA reads TGTGCCTGTGAACAGGGGGCTGAAGCTTTCTTT. The full variable domain, its missing parts supplied by reference TRBV30 and TRBJ1-1, is SQTIHQWPATLVQPVGSPLSLECTVEGTSNPNLYWYRQAAGRGLQLLFYSVGIGQISSEVPQNLSASRPQDRQFILSSKKLLLSDSGFYLCACEQGAEAFFGQGTRLTVV.

This clonotype was counted many times. In nucleotides, the CDR3 is TGTGCCAGCAGCTTGGGGAGTGATTCACCCCTCCACTTT. It codes for CASSLGSDSPLHF. This chain links TRBV11-3 with TRBJ1-6; D not resolved. Trimming cost V 3 bases and J 8 bases, with 8 bases left between them. This CDR3 is 13 amino acids long. In germline, CDR1 is SGHNT, CDR2 YENEEA.

Written as DNA, the CDR3 is TGTGCCAGCAGTTCCGCATGGTCCGGGGCCAACGTCCTGACTTTC. It yields the protein CASSSAWSGANVLTF. V is TRBV6-2 or TRBV6-3 and J is TRBJ2-6; D unclear. V lost 4 bases and J lost 4, with 11 bases in between. CDR3 length: 15 residues. Per germline, CDR1 MNHEY and CDR2 SVGEGT.